This TCR beta chain was observed in a study of T-cell reconstitution after alpha-beta-depleted transplantation in children. This clonotype was seen many times. Unique molecular identifiers were incorporated when the TCRbeta library was constructed. TCRdb independently ran MiXCR on the PCR reads; one entry per CDR3 protein. The sample yields around 93,000 distinct CDR3 sequences, 7% to 9% seen once. This clonotype was obtained from a human donor who donated a stem cell graft to a child with congenital amegakaryocytic thrombocytopenia. Sequencing was performed on PBMCs from the stem cell graft donor, taken from the stem cell graft.

CDR3 sequence: CASSQDQNRGSYEQYF. The CDR3 bases are TGCGCCAGCAGCCAAGATCAGAACAGGGGGTCCTACGAGCAGTACTTC. The genes are TRBV4-1 and TRBJ2-7; 8 bases match TRBD1. V lost 0 bases, J lost 1 base, and 5 bases stayed unmatched. Germline CDR1 reads MGHRA; CDR2 reads YSYEKL. The length of the CDR3 is 16 residues.